The 11 T cell receptor beta chains below all came from one sample that was sequenced in a study of CD8+ T cells in alopecia areata. Investigators isolated RNA and reverse transcribed it into cDNA to act as the sequencing template. The repertoire was sequenced with immunoSEQ multiplex PCR; TCRdb's copy has only in-frame clones and lacks some. The data hold 150,000 or so clones, with 55% observed a single time. Source material: CD4+ T cells sorted from blood. These receptors all stem from a human donor in good health.

In nucleotides, the CDR3 is TGTGCCTGGAGTGTACGAAGGGATTCCGGCGTCCTGACTTTC. Amino acid sequence: CAWSVRRDSGVLTF. The rearrangement links TRBV30 to TRBJ2-6; the D is unclear. The CDR3 extends over 14 amino acids. Trimming removed 0 bases at V and 12 bases at J, with 15 bases between. Per germline, CDR1 GTSNPN and CDR2 SVGIG (reference sequence). Full variable domain (remainder filled in from reference TRBV30 and TRBJ2-6): SQTIHQWPATLVQPVGSPLSLECTVEGTSNPNLYWYRQAAGRGLQLLFYSVGIGQISSEVPQNLSASRPQDRQFILSSKKLLLSDSGFYLCAWSVRRDSGVLTFGAGSRLTVL.

This clone was seen a single time. The rearrangement links TRBV29-1 to TRBJ1-2; D remains ambiguous. Trimming stripped 7 bases from V and 5 bases from J, with 11 bases between. Germline V gene lookup returns CDR1 SQVTM and CDR2 ANQGSEA. The CDR3 is 11 amino acids. CDR3 amino acids: CSGESGYGYTF. CDR3 nucleotide sequence: TGCAGCGGGGAGTCGGGGTATGGCTACACCTTC.

This clone was detected a few times. The chain joins TRBV4-2 to TRBJ2-1; a possible D gene is TRBD2 (5 bases). The germline V and J ends were trimmed by 0 bases and 2 bases, with 11 bases remaining between them. The CDR3 sequence is 16 residues long. Germline loops: CDR1 LGHNA, CDR2 YNFKEQ. CDR3 sequence reads: CASSQEGAAAYNEQFF. The CDR3 DNA follows: TGTGCCAGCAGCCAAGAAGGAGCGGCCGCCTACAATGAGCAGTTCTTC.

The gene calls are TRBV18 and TRBJ2-7, with D possibly matching TRBD2 (5 bases). The CDR3 runs to 12 residues. Trimming pared 6 bases from V and 1 base from J, leaving 7 bases between. Germline CDR1 and CDR2: KGHSH and LQKENI. The DNA for the CDR3 is TGTGCCAGCTCCGGGGAGTCCTACGAGCAGTACTTC. It yields the protein CASSGESYEQYF. Full variable domain (rest looked up from reference TRBV18 and TRBJ2-7): NAGVMQNPRHLVRRRGQEARLRCSPMKGHSHVYWYRQLPEEGLKFMVYLQKENIIDESGMPKERFSAEFPKEGPSILRIQQVVRGDSAAYFCASSGESYEQYFGPGTRLTVT.

The CDR3 sequence: CASSPTMGLGANVLTF. For the CDR3, the DNA is TGTGCCAGCAGCCCGACGATGGGATTAGGGGCCAACGTCCTGACTTTC. The chain joins TRBV7-3 to TRBJ2-6; no definite D call. The CDR3 has 16 amino acids. The V end was cut by 5 bases, the J end by 4 bases, with 15 bases between. CDR1 SGHTA and CDR2 FQGTGA come from the germline V gene.

This sequence joins TRBV5-1 and TRBJ2-5; the match to TRBD1 covers 8 bases. Germline values: CDR1 SGHRS, CDR2 YFSETQ. V was clipped by 2 bases and J by 4 bases; unmatched bases: 10. The CDR3 consists of 16 residues. Here the CDR3 DNA reads TGCGCCAGCAGCTTCCGACAGGGGACTCTACCAGAGACCCAGTACTTC. Its translation: CASSFRQGTLPETQYF. The variable domain in full, with the rest retrieved from reference TRBV5-1 and TRBJ2-5, is KAGVTQTPRYLIKTRGQQVTLSCSPISGHRSVSWYQQTPGQGLQFLFEYFSETQRNKGNFPGRFSGRQFSNSRSEMNVSTLELGDSALYLCASSFRQGTLPETQYFGPGTRLLVL.

J is TRBJ1-5 and V is TRBV19, with TRBD1 as a possible D gene (5 bases). V shed 3 bases and J shed 3 bases, with 12 bases lying between them. The V gene's germline CDR1 is LNHDA and CDR2 SQIVND (reference sequence). This CDR3 contains 15 residues. CDR3: CASSIRGEVNQPQHF. The CDR3 region has the DNA TGTGCCAGTAGTATCCGAGGGGAGGTCAATCAGCCCCAGCATTTT.

V and J are TRBV15 and TRBJ1-3; D unresolved. V was clipped by 0 bases and J by 1 base, with 7 bases between them. This CDR3 spans 15 amino acids. Germline V gives CDR1 LNHNV, CDR2 YYDKDF (reference sequence). In DNA form, the CDR3 reads TGTGCCACCAGCAGAGATCCAGTTTCTGGAAACACCATATATTTT. Protein sequence: CATSRDPVSGNTIYF.

The V call is TRBV4-1, the J call TRBJ2-2; D may be TRBD1 or TRBD2 (6 bases each). The germline V gene has CDR1 MGHRA and CDR2 YSYEKL. The CDR3 loop spans 15 amino acids. With 4 bases removed from V and 4 bases from J, the gap between germline ends came to 13 bases. The CDR3 DNA follows: TGCGCCAGCAGCCCGGGGGCAGGGTTCACCGGGGAGCTGTTTTTT. Protein: CASSPGAGFTGELFF.

The chain combines TRBV6-5 with TRBJ2-7; D is undetermined. The CDR3 runs to 12 residues. The germline CDR1 and CDR2 sequences are MNHEY and SVGAGI. Trimming left V 4 bases short and J 10 bases short, with 14 bases between. CDR3 nucleotides: TGTGCCAGCAGTTCGGGCTCACTCCTCCAGTACTTC. It is translated as CASSSGSLLQYF.

In this sample, this clone turned up a few times. The chain is built from TRBV25-1 and TRBJ2-5; tentatively, D is TRBD2 (5 bases). Germline V gene sequence: CDR1 MGHDK, CDR2 SYGVNS. V was trimmed by 1 base and J by 1 base, leaving 7 bases between them. This CDR3 is 14 amino acids long. DNA for the CDR3: TGTGCCAGCAGTGAATTTCGGGGCCAAGAGACCCAGTACTTC. This gives the protein CASSEFRGQETQYF. Variable domain in full (rest from reference TRBV25-1 and TRBJ2-5): EADIYQTPRYLVIGTGKKITLECSQTMGHDKMYWYQQDPGMELHLIHYSYGVNSTEKGDLSSESTVSRIRTEHFPLTLESARPSHTSQYLCASSEFRGQETQYFGPGTRLLVL.